This T cell receptor beta chain originates from a study of regulatory T cells in long-lasting Graves disease. Study outcomes and limitations: It was in persistent disease that TRBV28, TRBJ1-2 and TRBJ2-5 were favored. Persistent Graves' cases showed lower TCR diversity than newly diagnosed cases. Limited samples may have lowered accuracy.

Both iRepertoire HTBI primers and Arm-PCR of CDR3 regions were used to build the TCR beta libraries. In TCRdb, the multiplex PCR reads were re-called with MiXCR into one record per CDR3 protein. The repertoire consists of a few hundred thousand distinct CDR3 sequences, with over 15% occurring once and the leading ten covering just under 30%. Time point: newly diagnosed GD, antithyroid drugs for less than 3 months. PBMC-derived RNA was used for the TCR library. Germline CDR1 is MNHEY and CDR2 is SVGEGT. The CDR3 is made up of 17 amino acids. The V gene end was trimmed by 0 bases and the J gene end by 5 bases; junction bases not matched to a gene: 7. This clonotype was observed at least ten times. No antigen is known for it. These data are also associated with another study on T cells in Graves' hyperthyroidism and ophthalmopathy. As that study records: Patients having uncontrolled infection, another autoimmune disease, pregnancy or lactation were not included.

The chain combines TRBV6-2 or TRBV6-3 with TRBJ2-5; 12 bases fit TRBD2. This receptor was obtained from a man between 40 and 49 years old with Graves disease. The input for sequencing was peripheral blood mononuclear cells (PBMCs), taken at new diagnosis, from a patient treated with antithyroid drugs. The CDR3 loop reads CASSYSSSGGGWETQYF. In nucleotides, the CDR3 is TGTGCCAGCAGTTACTCTTCTAGCGGGGGGGGATGGGAGACCCAGTACTTC.